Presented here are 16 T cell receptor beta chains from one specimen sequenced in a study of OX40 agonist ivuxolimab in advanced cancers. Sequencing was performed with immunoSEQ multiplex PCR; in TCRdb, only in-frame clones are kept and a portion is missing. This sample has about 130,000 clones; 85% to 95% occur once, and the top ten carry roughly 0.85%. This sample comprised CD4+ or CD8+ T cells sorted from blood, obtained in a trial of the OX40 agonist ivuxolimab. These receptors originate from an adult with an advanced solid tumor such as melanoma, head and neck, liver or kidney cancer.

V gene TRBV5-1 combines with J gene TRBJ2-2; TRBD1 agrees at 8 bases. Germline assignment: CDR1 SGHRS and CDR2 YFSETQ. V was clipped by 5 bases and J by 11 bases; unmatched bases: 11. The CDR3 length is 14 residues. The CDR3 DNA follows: TGCGCCAGCAGTCTTGACAGGGGCGGAGGTGAGCTGTTTTTT. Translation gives CASSLDRGGGELFF.

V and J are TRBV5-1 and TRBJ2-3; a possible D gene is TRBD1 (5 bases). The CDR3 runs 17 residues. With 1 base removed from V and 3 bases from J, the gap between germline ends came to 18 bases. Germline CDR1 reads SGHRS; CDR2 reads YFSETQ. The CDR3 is CASSLRLGAELTDTQYF. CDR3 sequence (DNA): TGCGCCAGCAGCTTGAGGCTAGGGGCAGAACTGACAGATACGCAGTATTTT. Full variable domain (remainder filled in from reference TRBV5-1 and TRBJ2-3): KAGVTQTPRYLIKTRGQQVTLSCSPISGHRSVSWYQQTPGQGLQFLFEYFSETQRNKGNFPGRFSGRQFSNSRSEMNVSTLELGDSALYLCASSLRLGAELTDTQYFGPGTRLTVL.

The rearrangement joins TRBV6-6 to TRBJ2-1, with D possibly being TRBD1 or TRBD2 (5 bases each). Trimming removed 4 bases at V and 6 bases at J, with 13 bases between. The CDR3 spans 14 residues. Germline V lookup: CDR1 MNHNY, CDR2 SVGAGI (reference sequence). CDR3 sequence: CASSWGGGPNEQFF. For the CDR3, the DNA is TGTGCCAGCAGTTGGGGCGGAGGCCCCAATGAGCAGTTCTTC.

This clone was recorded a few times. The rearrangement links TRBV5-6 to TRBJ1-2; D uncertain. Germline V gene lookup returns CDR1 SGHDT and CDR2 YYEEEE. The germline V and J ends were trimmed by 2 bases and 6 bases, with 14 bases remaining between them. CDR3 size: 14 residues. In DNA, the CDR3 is TGTGCCAGCAGCTTTTTGACCCCACGGGATGGCTACACCTTC. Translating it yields CASSFLTPRDGYTF. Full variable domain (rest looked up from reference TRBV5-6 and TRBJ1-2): DAGVTQSPTHLIKTRGQQVTLRCSPKSGHDTVSWYQQALGQGPQFIFQYYEEEERQRGNFPDRFSGHQFPNYSSELNVNALLLGDSALYLCASSFLTPRDGYTFGSGTRLTVV.

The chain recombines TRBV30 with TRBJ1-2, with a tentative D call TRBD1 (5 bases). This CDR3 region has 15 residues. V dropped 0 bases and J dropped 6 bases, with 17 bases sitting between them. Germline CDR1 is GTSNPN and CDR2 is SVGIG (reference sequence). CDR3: CAWSVLGGVQNGYTF. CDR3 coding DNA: TGTGCCTGGAGTGTACTTGGGGGAGTTCAGAATGGCTACACCTTC.

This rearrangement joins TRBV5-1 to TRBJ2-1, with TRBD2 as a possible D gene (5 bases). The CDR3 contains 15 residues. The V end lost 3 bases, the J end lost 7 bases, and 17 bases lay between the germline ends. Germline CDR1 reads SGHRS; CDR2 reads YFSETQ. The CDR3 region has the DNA TGCGCCAGCAGCTCCTCTGGCGTCGGGGTTAATGAGCAGTTCTTC. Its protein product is CASSSSGVGVNEQFF.

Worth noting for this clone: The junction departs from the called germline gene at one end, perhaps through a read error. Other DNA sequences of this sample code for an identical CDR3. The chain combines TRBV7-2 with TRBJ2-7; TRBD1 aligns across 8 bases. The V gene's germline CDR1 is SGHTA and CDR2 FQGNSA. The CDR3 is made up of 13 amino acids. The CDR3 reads CASSPGQDYEQYF. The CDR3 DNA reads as TGTGCCAGCAGCCCGGGACAGGACTACGAGCAATACTTC.

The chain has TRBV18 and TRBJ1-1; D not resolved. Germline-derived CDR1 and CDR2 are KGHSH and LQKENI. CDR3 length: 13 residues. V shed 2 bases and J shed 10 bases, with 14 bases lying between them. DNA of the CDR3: TGTGCCAGCTCACCATCCAACACTTACGCAGCTTTCTTT. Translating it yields CASSPSNTYAAFF.

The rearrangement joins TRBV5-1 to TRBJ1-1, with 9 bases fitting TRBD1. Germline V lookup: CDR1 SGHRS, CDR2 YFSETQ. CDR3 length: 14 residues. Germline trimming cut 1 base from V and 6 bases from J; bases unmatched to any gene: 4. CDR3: CASSLRTGDPEAFF. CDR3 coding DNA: TGCGCCAGCAGCTTGAGGACAGGGGATCCTGAAGCTTTCTTT.

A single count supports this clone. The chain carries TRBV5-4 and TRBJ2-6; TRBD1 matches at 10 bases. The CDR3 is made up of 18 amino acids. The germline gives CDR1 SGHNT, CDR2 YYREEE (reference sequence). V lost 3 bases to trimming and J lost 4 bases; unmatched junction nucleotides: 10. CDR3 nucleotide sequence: TGTGCCAGCAGCTCAGGGGGGACAGGGGCCCCCGGGGCCAACGTCCTGACTTTC. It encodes CASSSGGTGAPGANVLTF.

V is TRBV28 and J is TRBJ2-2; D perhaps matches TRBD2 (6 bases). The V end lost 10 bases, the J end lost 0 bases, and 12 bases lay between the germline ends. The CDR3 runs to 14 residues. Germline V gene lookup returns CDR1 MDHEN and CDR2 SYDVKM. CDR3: CATLGGTNTGELFF. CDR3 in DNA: TGTGCCACCCTCGGGGGAACGAACACCGGGGAGCTGTTTTTT.

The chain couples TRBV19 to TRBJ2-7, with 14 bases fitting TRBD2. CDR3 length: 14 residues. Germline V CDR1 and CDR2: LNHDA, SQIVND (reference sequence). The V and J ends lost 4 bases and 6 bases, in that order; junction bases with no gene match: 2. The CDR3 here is CASSRGLAGGEQYF. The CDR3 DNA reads TGTGCCAGTAGTAGAGGACTAGCGGGAGGCGAGCAGTACTTC.

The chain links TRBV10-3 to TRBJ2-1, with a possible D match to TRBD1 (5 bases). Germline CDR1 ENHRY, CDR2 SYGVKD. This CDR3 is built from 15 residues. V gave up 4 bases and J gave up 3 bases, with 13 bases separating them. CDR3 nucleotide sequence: TGTGCCATCAGTGGGTCCAGGGAAAACTACAATGAGCAGTTCTTC. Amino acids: CAISGSRENYNEQFF.

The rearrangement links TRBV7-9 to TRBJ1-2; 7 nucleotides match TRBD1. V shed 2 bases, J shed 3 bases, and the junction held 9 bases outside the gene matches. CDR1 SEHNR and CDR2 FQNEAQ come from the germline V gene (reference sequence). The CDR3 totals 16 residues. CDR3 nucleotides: TGTGCCAGCAGCTTATCTACAGGGGCACAGGACTATGGCTACACCTTC. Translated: CASSLSTGAQDYGYTF.

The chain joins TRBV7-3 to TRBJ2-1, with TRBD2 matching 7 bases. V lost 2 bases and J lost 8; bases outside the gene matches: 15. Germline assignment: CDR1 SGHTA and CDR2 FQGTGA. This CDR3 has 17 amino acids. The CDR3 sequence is CASSLLVTGGRHDEQFF. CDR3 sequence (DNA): TGTGCCAGCAGCTTACTGGTCACCGGCGGGAGACACGATGAGCAGTTCTTC. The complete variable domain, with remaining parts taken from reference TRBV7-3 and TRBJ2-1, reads GAGVSQTPSNKVTEKGKYVELRCDPISGHTALYWYRQSLGQGPEFLIYFQGTGAADDSGLPNDRFFAVRPEGSVSTLKIQRTERGDSAVYLCASSLLVTGGRHDEQFFGPGTRLTVL.

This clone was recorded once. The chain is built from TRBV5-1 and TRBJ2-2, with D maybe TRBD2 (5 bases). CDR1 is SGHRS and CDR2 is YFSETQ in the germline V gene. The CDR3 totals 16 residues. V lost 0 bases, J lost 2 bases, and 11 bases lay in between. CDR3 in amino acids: CASSLGNSANTGELFF. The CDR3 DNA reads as TGCGCCAGCAGCTTGGGAAATAGCGCTAACACCGGGGAGCTGTTTTTT.